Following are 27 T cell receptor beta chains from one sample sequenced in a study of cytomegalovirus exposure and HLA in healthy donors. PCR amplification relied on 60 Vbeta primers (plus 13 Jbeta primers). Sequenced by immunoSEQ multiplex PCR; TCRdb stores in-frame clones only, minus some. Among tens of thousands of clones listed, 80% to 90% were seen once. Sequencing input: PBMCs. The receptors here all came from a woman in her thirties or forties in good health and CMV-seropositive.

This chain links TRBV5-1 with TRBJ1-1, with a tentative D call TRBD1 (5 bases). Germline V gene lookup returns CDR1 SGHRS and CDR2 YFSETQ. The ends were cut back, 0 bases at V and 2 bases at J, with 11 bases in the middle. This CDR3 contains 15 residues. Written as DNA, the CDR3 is TGCGCCAGCAGCTTGGATGACAGCTCAAACACTGAAGCTTTCTTT. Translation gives CASSLDDSSNTEAFF.

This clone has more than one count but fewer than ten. The chain's CDR3 is CASSMSGQSSYEQYF. The CDR3 region has the DNA TGTGCCAGCAGCATGTCGGGACAGAGCTCCTACGAGCAGTACTTC. V is TRBV5-6 and J is TRBJ2-7; 7 bases map to TRBD1. J gave up 0 bases and V 4 bases, and 7 bases lay outside the gene matches. Germline V gene lookup returns CDR1 SGHDT and CDR2 YYEEEE. The CDR3 totals 15 residues.

The CDR3 sequence: CASSLGGGEQYF. CDR3 nucleotides: TGCGCCAGCAGCTTGGGAGGGGGCGAGCAGTACTTC. This chain connects TRBV5-1 to TRBJ2-7; D is possibly TRBD1 (6 bases). The ends were cut back, 0 bases at V and 6 bases at J, with 7 bases in the middle. The CDR3 extends over 12 amino acids. Germline V gene lookup returns CDR1 SGHRS and CDR2 YFSETQ. Full variable domain (missing parts from reference TRBV5-1 and TRBJ2-7): KAGVTQTPRYLIKTRGQQVTLSCSPISGHRSVSWYQQTPGQGLQFLFEYFSETQRNKGNFPGRFSGRQFSNSRSEMNVSTLELGDSALYLCASSLGGGEQYFGPGTRLTVT.

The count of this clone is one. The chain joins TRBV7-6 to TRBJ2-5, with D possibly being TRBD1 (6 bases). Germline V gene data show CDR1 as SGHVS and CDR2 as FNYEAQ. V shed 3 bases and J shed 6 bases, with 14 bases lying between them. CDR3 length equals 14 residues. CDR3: CASSFEAGEKTQYF. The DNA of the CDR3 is TGTGCCAGCAGCTTCGAGGCAGGGGAGAAGACCCAGTACTTC. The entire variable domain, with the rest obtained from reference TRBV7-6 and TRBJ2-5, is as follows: GAGVSQSPRYKVTKRGQDVALRCDPISGHVSLYWYRQALGQGPEFLTYFNYEAQQDKSGLPNDRFSAERPEGSISTLTIQRTEQRDSAMYRCASSFEAGEKTQYFGPGTRLLVL.

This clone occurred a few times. This CDR3 reads CASSLSLAGGSPEQYF. The CDR3, as DNA: TGTGCCAGCAGCTTGTCTCTAGCGGGGGGTTCTCCCGAGCAGTACTTC. The rearrangement joins TRBV5-4 to TRBJ2-7, with 11 bases that match TRBD2. The CDR3 extends over 16 amino acids. CDR1 is SGHNT, CDR2 YYREEE, per germline (reference sequence). J lost 6 bases, V lost 1 base, and 9 bases had no gene match. Complete variable domain (other parts from reference TRBV5-4 and TRBJ2-7): ETGVTQSPTHLIKTRGQQVTLRCSSQSGHNTVSWYQQALGQGPQFIFQYYREEENGRGNFPPRFSGLQFPNYSSELNVNALELDDSALYLCASSLSLAGGSPEQYFGPGTRLTVT.

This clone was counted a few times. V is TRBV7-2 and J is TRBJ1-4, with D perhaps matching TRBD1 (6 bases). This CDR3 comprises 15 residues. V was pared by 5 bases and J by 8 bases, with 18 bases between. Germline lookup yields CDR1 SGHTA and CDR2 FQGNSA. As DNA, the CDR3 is TGTGCCAGCAGCGGATTGACAGGACCTACCGAAAAACTGTTTTTT. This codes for CASSGLTGPTEKLFF.

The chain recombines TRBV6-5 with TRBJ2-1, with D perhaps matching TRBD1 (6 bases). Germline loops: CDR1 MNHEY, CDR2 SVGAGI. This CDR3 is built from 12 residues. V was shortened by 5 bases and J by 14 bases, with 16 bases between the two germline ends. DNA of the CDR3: TGTGCCAGCAGTGTGGGGGCTCAAAAAGAGTTCTTC. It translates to CASSVGAQKEFF.

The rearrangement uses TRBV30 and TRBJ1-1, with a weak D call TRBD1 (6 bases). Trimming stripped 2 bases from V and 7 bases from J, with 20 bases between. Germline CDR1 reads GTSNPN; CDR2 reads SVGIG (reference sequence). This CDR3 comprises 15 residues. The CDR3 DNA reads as TGTGCCTGGAGTTCGCCGAACAGGGAACGGATTGAAGCTTTCTTT. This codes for CAWSSPNRERIEAFF.

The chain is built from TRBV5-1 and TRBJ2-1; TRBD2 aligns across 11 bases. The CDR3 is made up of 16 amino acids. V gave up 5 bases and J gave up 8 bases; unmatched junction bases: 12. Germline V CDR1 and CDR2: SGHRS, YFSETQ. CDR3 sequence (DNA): TGCGCCAGCAGGATAGCGGGGGGGCTATCAGGGGATGAGCAGTTCTTC. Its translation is CASRIAGGLSGDEQFF.

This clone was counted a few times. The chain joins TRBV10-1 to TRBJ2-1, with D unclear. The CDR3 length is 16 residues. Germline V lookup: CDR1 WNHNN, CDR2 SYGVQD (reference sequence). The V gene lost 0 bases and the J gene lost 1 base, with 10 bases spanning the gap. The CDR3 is CASSESDLGSYNEQFF. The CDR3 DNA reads TGCGCCAGCAGTGAGTCAGACCTCGGGTCCTACAATGAGCAGTTCTTC.

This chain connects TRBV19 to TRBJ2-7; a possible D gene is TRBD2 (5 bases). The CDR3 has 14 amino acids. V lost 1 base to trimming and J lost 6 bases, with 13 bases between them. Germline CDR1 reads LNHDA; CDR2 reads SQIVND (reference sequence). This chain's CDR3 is CASSIAPDGGEQYF. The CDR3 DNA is TGTGCCAGTAGTATAGCCCCCGATGGAGGCGAGCAGTACTTC.

CDR3 coding DNA: TGCAGCGCTGGACAGGGAGAGGCTGAAGCTTTCTTT. Translated, it gives CSAGQGEAEAFF. This sequence joins TRBV29-1 and TRBJ1-1; 8 nucleotides match TRBD1. The germline CDR1 and CDR2 sequences are SQVTM and ANQGSEA. CDR3 size: 12 residues. V shed 7 bases, J shed 6 bases, and the junction held 7 bases outside the gene matches.

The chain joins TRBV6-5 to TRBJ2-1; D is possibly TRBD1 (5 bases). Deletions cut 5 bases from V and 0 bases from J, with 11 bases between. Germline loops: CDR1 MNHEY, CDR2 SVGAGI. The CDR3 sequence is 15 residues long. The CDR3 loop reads CASSRGGNSYNEQFF. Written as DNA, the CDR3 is TGTGCCAGCAGTAGGGGCGGCAACTCCTACAATGAGCAGTTCTTC.

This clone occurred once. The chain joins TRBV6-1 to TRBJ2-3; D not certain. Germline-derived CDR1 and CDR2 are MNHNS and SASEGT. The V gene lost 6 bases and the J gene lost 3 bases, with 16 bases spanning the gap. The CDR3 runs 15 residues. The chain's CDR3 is CASRPVIAGTDTQYF. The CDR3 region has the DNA TGTGCCAGCAGGCCAGTCATCGCCGGGACAGATACGCAGTATTTT.

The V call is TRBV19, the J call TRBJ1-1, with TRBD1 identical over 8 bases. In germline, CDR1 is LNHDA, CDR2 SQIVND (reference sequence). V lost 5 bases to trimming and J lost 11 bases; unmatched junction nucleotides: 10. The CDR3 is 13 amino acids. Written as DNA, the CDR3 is TGTGCCAGTAGTGGGCGGACAGGGAGGGCGGCTTTCTTT. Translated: CASSGRTGRAAFF.

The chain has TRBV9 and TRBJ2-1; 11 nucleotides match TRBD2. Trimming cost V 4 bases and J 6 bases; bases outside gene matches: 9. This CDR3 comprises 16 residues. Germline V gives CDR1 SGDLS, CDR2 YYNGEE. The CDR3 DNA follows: TGTGCCAGCAGCCCGCCGGTAGCGGGGGGGATCAATGAGCAGTTCTTC. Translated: CASSPPVAGGINEQFF.

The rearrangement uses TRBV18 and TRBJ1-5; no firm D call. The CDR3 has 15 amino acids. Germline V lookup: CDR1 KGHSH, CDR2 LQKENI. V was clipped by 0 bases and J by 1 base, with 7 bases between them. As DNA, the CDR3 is TGTGCCAGCTCACCACCAGCCGGGAGCAATCAGCCCCAGCATTTT. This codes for CASSPPAGSNQPQHF.

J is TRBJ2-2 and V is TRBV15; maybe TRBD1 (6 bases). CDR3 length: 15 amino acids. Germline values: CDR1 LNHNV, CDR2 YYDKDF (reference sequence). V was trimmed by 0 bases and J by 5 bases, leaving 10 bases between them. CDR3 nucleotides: TGTGCCACCAGCAGAGATATTACAGGGACCGGGGAGCTGTTTTTT. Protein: CATSRDITGTGELFF.

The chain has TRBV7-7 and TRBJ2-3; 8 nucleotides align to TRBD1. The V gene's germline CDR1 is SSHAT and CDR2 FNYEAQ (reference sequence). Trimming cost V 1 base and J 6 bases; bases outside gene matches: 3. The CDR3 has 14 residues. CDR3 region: CASSLGTGLDTQYF. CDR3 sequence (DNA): TGTGCCAGCAGCTTAGGGACAGGGCTGGATACGCAGTATTTT.

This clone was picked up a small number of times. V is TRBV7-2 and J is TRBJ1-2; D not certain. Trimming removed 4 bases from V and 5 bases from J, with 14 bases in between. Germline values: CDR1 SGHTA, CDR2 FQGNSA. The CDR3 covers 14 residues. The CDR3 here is CASSSKAGGYGYTF. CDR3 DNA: TGTGCCAGCAGCTCTAAGGCCGGAGGATATGGCTACACCTTC.

The chain's CDR3 is CASSPYRPHHDEQFF. DNA of the CDR3: TGTGCCAGCAGCCCATACAGGCCCCACCATGATGAGCAGTTCTTC. The chain combines TRBV7-9 with TRBJ2-1; weak D call: TRBD1 (5 bases). Per the germline V gene, CDR1 is SEHNR and CDR2 is FQNEAQ (reference sequence). The CDR3 is 15 amino acids. V was clipped by 5 bases and J by 8 bases, with 19 bases between them.

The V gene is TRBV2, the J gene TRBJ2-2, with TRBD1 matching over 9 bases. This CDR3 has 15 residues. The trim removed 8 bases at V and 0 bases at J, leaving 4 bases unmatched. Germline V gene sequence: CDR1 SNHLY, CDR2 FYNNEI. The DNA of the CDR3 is TGTGCCAGCCTCCGGGACAGGGCGAACACCGGGGAGCTGTTTTTT. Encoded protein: CASLRDRANTGELFF. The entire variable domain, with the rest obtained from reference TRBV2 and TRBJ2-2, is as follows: EPEVTQTPSHQVTQMGQEVILRCVPISNHLYFYWYRQILGQKVEFLVSFYNNEISEKSEIFDDQFSVERPDGSNFTLKIRSTKLEDSAMYFCASLRDRANTGELFFGEGSRLTVL.

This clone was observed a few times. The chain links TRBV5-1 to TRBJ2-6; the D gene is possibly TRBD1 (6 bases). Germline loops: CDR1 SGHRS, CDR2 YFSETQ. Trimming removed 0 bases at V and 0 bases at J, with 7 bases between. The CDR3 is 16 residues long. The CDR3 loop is CASSLGDNSGANVLTF. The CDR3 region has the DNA TGCGCCAGCAGCTTGGGGGACAACTCTGGGGCCAACGTCCTGACTTTC. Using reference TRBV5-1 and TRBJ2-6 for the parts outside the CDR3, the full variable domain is KAGVTQTPRYLIKTRGQQVTLSCSPISGHRSVSWYQQTPGQGLQFLFEYFSETQRNKGNFPGRFSGRQFSNSRSEMNVSTLELGDSALYLCASSLGDNSGANVLTFGAGSRLTVL.

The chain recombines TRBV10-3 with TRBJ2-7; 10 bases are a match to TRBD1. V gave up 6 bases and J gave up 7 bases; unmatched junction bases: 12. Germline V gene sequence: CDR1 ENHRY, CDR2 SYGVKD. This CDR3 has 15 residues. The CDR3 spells CAIRDPRDRGDEQYF. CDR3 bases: TGTGCCATCAGGGACCCCCGGGACAGGGGTGATGAGCAGTACTTC.

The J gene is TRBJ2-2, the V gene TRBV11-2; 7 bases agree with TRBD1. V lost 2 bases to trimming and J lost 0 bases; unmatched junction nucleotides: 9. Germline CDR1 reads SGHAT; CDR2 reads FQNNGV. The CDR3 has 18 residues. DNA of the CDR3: TGTGCCAGCAGCTTAACTCCCCGCCAGGGGGCGAACACCGGGGAGCTGTTTTTT. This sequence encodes CASSLTPRQGANTGELFF.

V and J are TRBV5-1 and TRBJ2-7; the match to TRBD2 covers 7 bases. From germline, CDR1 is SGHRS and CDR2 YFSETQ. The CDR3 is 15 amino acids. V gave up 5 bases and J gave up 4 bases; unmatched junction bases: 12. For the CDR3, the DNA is TGCGCCAGCAGTTATGGTGTGGGGGGGAGGTACGAGCAGTACTTC. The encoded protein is CASSYGVGGRYEQYF.

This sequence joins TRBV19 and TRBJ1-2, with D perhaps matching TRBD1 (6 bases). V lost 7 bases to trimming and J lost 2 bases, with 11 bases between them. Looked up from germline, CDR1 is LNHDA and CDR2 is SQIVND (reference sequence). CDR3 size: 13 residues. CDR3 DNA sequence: TGTGCCAGTACCACCGGGACAAACTATGGCTACACCTTC. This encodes CASTTGTNYGYTF.